This record concerns one TCR beta chain sequence. The CDR3 is 18 residues long. V shed 4 bases, J shed 3 bases, and the junction held 15 bases outside the gene matches. Per the germline V gene, CDR1 is SGHRS and CDR2 is YFSETQ. These data are taken from a study of blood T cell repertoires in COVID-19. Clones were sequenced by immunoSEQ multiplex PCR, and TCRdb holds only the in-frame ones, with some missing. In the table there are over 90,000 clones, 80% to 95% of which are singletons. This chain connects TRBV5-1 to TRBJ2-1, with 8 bases identical to TRBD1. The source is a woman between 50 and 59 years old with COVID-19, enrolled during active disease. The source material was peripheral blood. Here the CDR3 reads CASSGDPTGVHSYNEQFF. CDR3 bases: TGCGCCAGCAGCGGAGACCCGACAGGGGTCCATAGCTACAATGAGCAGTTCTTC.